The 7 T cell receptor beta chains reported below all come from one sample, sequenced in a study of read filtering for tumor transcriptome and immune sequencing. Molecular barcoded adaptors covering alpha/delta and beta/gamma chains were used on around 370 ng RNA. TCRdb redid the calling of the reads with MiXCR, one entry per CDR3 protein. The data show 100,000 to 150,000 distinct CDR3 sequences, 10% to 15% seen once. The sample was a population of CD138-negative cells sorted from bone marrow. Receptors were obtained from a donor at least 40 years old with multiple myeloma.

The rearrangement links TRBV7-9 to TRBJ1-1, with D uncertain. V gave up 1 base and J gave up 1 base, with 4 bases separating them. CDR3 length equals 13 residues. Germline V gives CDR1 SEHNR, CDR2 FQNEAQ (reference sequence). The CDR3 is CASSLDENTEAFF. Here the CDR3 DNA reads TGTGCCAGCAGCTTAGATGAGAACACTGAAGCTTTCTTT.

V gene TRBV3-1 combines with J gene TRBJ2-5; 8 positions match TRBD2. The CDR3 totals 17 residues. V was clipped by 0 bases and J by 1 base; unmatched bases: 7. Per the germline V gene, CDR1 is LGHDT and CDR2 is YNNKEL (reference sequence). The CDR3 coding sequence is TGTGCCAGCAGCCAAGATCGGGGGGGAGGGACCCAAGAGACCCAGTACTTC. Protein sequence: CASSQDRGGGTQETQYF.

This clonotype was observed a few times. The rearrangement uses TRBV18 and TRBJ2-5, with a weak D call TRBD1 (6 bases). This CDR3 spans 14 amino acids. Germline CDR1 and CDR2: KGHSH and LQKENI. Trimming removed 2 bases from V and 1 base from J, with 8 bases in between. CDR3 DNA: TGTGCCAGCTCACCAGGGACACCCCAAGAGACCCAGTACTTC. It is translated as CASSPGTPQETQYF.

The chain joins TRBV19 to TRBJ2-1; 11 positions agree with TRBD2. Per germline, CDR1 LNHDA and CDR2 SQIVND (reference sequence). The CDR3 loop spans 14 amino acids. V shed 8 bases and J 5 bases; nucleotides not matched to a gene: 5. The CDR3 is CASGGTSGHNEQFF. In DNA, the CDR3 is TGTGCCAGTGGCGGGACTAGCGGCCACAATGAGCAGTTCTTC.

This clonotype was counted many times. The chain uses TRBV12-3 or TRBV12-4 and TRBJ1-1; the D is unclear. This CDR3 contains 14 residues. Trimming stripped 5 bases from V and 1 base from J, with 11 bases between. The chain's CDR3 is CASSPPPGNTEAFF. The CDR3 nucleotides read TGTGCCAGCAGTCCCCCGCCTGGGAACACTGAAGCTTTCTTT.

The table lists this clonotype with many counts. The genes are TRBV30 and TRBJ2-1, with 11 nucleotides matching TRBD2. The CDR3 totals 15 residues. Germline V gene data show CDR1 as GTSNPN and CDR2 as SVGIG (reference sequence). The V segment lost 6 bases and the J segment 5 bases; nucleotides outside the gene matches: 9. The CDR3: CACSTGLADDNEQFF. In DNA, the CDR3 is TGTGCCTGTTCAACGGGACTAGCGGATGACAATGAGCAGTTCTTC.

This clonotype came up a few times. A single base separates this from a much larger clone, so it may be a read error. This chain uses TRBV5-1 with TRBJ1-2; 8 bases are a match to TRBD1. Germline V gene lookup returns CDR1 SGHRS and CDR2 YFSETQ. The CDR3 runs to 17 residues. V shed 4 bases, J shed 2 bases, and the junction held 13 bases outside the gene matches. The CDR3 protein is CASSPPNVRQGNYGYTF. The CDR3 nucleotides are TGCGCCAGCAGCCCCCCGAACGTTCGACAGGGGAACTATGGCTACACCTTC.